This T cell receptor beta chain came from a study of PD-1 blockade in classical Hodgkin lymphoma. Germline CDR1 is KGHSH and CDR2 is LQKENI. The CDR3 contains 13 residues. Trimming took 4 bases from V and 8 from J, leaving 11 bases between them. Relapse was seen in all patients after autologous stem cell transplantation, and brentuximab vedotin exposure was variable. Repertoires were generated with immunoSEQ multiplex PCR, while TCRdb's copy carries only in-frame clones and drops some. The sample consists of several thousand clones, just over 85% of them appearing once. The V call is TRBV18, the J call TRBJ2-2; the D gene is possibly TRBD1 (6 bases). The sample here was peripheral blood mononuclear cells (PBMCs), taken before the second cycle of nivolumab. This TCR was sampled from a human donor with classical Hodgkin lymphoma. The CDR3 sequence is CASSLPGAGELFF. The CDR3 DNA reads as TGTGCCAGCTCACTTCCAGGGGCAGGGGAGCTGTTTTTT.